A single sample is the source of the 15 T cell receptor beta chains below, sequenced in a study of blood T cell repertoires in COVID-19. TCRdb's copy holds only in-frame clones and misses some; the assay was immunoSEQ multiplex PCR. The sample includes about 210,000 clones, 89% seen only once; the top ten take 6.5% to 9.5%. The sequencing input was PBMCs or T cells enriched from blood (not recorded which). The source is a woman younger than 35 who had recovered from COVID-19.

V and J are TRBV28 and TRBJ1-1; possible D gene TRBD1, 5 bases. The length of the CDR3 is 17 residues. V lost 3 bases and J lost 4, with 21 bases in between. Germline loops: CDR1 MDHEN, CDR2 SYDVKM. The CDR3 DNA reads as TGTGCCAGCAGTTTTTCTTGGTTAGGGGAGGAGGGCACTGAAGCTTTCTTT. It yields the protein CASSFSWLGEEGTEAFF.

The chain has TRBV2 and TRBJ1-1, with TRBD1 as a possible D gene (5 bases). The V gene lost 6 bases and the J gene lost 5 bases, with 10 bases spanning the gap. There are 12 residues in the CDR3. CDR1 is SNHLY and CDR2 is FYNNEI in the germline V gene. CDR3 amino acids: CASRTVTTEAFF. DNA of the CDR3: TGTGCCAGCAGGACAGTGACGACTGAAGCTTTCTTT.

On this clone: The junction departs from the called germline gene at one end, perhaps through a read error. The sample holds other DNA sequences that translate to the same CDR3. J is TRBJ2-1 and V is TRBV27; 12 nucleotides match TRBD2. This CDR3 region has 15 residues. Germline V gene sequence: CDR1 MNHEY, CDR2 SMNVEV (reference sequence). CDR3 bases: TGTGCCAGCAGTCCCTCTAGCGGGGGGGACAATGAACAGTTCTTC. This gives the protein CASSPSSGGDNEQFF.

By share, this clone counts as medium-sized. The DNA for the CDR3 is TGTGCCTCCAGGCCAGGAACCTTCTCTGGAAACACCATATATTTT. Protein: CASRPGTFSGNTIYF. The V and J genes are TRBV14 and TRBJ1-3, with no clear D. Trimming stripped 11 bases from V and 0 bases from J, with 17 bases between. The CDR3 has 15 amino acids. Germline values: CDR1 SGHDN, CDR2 FVKESK.

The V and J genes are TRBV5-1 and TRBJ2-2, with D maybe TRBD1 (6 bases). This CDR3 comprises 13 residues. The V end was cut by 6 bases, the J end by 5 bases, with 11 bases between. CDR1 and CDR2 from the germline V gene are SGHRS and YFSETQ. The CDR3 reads CASTPQGTGELFF. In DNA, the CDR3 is TGCGCCAGCACCCCACAGGGAACCGGGGAGCTGTTTTTT.

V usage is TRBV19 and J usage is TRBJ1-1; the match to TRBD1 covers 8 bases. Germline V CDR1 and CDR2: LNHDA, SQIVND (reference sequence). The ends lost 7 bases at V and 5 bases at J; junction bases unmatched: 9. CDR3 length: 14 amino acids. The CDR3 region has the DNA TGTGCCAGTATCCGGACAGGGAGAGGGACTGAAGCTTTCTTT. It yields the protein CASIRTGRGTEAFF.

Written as DNA, the CDR3 is TGTGCCAGCAGTCCCCTTGCGTATGGCTACACCTTC. Translated: CASSPLAYGYTF. The chain has TRBV13 and TRBJ1-2; D is uncertain. The germline gives CDR1 PRHDT, CDR2 FYEKMQ (reference sequence). The germline V and J ends were trimmed by 6 bases and 5 bases, with 10 bases remaining between them. The length of the CDR3 is 12 residues.

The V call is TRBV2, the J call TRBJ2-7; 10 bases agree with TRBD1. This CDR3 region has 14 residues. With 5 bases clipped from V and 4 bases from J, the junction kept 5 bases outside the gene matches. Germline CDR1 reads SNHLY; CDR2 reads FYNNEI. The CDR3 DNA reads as TGTGCCAGCAGTAGACAGGGGGCAAAATACGAGCAGTACTTC. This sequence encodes CASSRQGAKYEQYF.

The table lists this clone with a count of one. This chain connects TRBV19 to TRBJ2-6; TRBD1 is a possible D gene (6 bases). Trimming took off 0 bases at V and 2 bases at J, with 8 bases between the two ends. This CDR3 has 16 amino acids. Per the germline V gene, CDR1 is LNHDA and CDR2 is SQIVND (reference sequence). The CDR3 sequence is CASSIDQGTGANVLTF. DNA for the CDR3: TGTGCCAGTAGTATAGACCAGGGGACTGGGGCCAACGTCCTGACTTTC.

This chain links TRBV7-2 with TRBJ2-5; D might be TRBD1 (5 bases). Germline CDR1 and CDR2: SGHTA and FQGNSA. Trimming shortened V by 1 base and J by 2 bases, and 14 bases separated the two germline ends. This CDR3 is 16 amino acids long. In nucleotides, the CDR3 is TGTGCCAGCAGCTTAGGGCGTGGGCAGGGACAAGAGACCCAGTACTTC. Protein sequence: CASSLGRGQGQETQYF.

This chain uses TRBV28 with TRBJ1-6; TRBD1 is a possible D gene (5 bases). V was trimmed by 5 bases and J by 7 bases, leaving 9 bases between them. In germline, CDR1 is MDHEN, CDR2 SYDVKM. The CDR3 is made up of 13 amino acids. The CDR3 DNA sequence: TGTGCCAGCAGTCAGGGTTGGAATTCACCCCTCCACTTT. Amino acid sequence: CASSQGWNSPLHF.

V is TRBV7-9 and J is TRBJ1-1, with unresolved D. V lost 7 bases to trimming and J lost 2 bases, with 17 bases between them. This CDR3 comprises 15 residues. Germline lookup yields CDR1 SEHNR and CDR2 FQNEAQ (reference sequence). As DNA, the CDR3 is TGTGCCAGCACCTCCCGTAGCGGGGATAACACTGAAGCTTTCTTT. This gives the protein CASTSRSGDNTEAFF.

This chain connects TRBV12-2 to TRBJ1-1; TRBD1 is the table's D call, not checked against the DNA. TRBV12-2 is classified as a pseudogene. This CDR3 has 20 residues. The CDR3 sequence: CASHPVGGQGMVIQDTEAFF. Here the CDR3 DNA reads TGTGCAAGTCACCCGGTGGGGGGACAGGGGATGGTGATTCAGGACACTGAAGCTTTCTTT.

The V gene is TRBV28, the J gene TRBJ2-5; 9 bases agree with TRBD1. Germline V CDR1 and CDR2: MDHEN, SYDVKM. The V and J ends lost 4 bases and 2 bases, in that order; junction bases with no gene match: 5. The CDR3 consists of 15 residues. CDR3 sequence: CASSSSGTGQETQYF. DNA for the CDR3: TGTGCCAGCAGTTCCTCCGGGACAGGGCAAGAGACCCAGTACTTC.

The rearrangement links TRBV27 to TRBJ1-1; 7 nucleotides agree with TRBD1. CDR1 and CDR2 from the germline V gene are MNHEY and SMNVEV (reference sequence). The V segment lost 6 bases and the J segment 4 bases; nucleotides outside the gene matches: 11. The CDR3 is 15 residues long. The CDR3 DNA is TGTGCCAGCAGCTCCAGACAGGGCGGGCTCACTGAAGCTTTCTTT. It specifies CASSSRQGGLTEAFF.